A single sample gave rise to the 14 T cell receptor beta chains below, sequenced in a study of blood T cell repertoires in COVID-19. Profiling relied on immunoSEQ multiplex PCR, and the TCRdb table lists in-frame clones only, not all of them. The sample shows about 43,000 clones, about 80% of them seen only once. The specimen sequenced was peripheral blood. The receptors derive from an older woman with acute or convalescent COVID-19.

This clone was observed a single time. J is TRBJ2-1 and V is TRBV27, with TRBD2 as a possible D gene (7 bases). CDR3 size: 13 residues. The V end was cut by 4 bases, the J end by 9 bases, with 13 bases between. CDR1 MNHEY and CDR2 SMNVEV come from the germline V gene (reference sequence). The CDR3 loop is CASSWVGGGEQFF. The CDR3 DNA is TGTGCCAGCAGTTGGGTAGGGGGGGGTGAGCAGTTCTTC.

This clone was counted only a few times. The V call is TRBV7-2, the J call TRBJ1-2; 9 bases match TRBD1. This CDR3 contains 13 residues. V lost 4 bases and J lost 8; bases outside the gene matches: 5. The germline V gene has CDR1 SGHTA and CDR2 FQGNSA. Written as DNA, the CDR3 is TGTGCCAGCAGCTCGGGACAGGGCGGGGGCTACACCTTC. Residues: CASSSGQGGGYTF. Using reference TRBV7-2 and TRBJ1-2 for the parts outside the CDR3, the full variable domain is GAGVSQSPSNKVTEKGKDVELRCDPISGHTALYWYRQSLGQGLEFLIYFQGNSAPDKSGLPSDRFSAERTGGSVSTLTIQRTQQEDSAVYLCASSSGQGGGYTFGSGTRLTVV.

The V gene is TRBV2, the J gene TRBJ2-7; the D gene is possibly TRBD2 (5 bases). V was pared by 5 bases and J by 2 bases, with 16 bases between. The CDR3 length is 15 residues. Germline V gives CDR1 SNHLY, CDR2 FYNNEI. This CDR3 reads CASSSQTGFAYEQYF. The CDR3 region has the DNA TGTGCCAGCAGTTCTCAGACGGGATTTGCCTACGAGCAGTACTTC.

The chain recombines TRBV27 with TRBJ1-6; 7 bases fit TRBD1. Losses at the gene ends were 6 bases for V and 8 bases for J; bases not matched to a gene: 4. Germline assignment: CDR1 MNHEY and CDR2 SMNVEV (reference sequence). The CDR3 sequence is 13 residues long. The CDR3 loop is CASSYGTDSPLHF. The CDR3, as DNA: TGTGCCAGCAGCTACGGGACAGATTCACCCCTCCACTTT.

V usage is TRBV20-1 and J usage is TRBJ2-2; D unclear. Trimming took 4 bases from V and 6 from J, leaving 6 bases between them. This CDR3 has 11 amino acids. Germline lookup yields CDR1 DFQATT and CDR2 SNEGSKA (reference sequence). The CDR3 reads CSANDAGELFF. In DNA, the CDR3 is TGCAGTGCTAATGACGCCGGGGAGCTGTTTTTT.

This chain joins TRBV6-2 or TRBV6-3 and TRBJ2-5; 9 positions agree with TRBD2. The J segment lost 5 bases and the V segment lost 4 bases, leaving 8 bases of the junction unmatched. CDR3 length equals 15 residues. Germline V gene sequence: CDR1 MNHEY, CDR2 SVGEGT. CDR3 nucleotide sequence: TGTGCCAGCAGTTCGTCGACTAGCGGTTCGGAGACCCAGTACTTC. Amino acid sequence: CASSSSTSGSETQYF.

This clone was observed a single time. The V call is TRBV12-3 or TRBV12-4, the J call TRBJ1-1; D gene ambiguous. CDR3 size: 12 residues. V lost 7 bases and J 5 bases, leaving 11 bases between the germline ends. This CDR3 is CASNGDRTEAFF. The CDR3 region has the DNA TGTGCCAGCAACGGAGATCGGACTGAAGCTTTCTTT.

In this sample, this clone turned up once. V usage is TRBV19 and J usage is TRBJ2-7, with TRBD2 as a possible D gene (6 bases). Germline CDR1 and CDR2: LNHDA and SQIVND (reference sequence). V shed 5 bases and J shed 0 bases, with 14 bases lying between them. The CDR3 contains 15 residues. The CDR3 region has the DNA TGTGCCAGTAGTGCGACCGGGAGACTCTCCTACGAGCAGTACTTC. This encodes CASSATGRLSYEQYF.

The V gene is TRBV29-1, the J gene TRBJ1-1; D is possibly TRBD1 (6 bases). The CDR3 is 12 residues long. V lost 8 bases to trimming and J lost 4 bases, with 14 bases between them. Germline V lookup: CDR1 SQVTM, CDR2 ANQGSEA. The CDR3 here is CSSTGLTTEAFF. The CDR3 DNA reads TGCAGCTCTACAGGGCTCACCACTGAAGCTTTCTTT.

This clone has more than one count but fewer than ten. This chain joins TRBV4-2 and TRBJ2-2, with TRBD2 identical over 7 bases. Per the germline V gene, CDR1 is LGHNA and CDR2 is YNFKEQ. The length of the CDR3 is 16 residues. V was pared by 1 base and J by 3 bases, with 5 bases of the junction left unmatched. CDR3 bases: TGTGCCAGCAGCCAAGGCGGGGGACCTGACACCGGGGAGCTGTTTTTT. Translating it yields CASSQGGGPDTGELFF.

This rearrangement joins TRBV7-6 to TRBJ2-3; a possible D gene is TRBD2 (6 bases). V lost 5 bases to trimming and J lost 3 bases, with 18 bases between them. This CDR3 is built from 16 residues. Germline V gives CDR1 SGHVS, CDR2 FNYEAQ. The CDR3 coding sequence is TGTGCCAGCAGCCCAAAAACGGGGGTCTTAACAGATACGCAGTATTTT. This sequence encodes CASSPKTGVLTDTQYF. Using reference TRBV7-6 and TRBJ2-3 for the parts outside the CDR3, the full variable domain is GAGVSQSPRYKVTKRGQDVALRCDPISGHVSLYWYRQALGQGPEFLTYFNYEAQQDKSGLPNDRFSAERPEGSISTLTIQRTEQRDSAMYRCASSPKTGVLTDTQYFGPGTRLTVL.

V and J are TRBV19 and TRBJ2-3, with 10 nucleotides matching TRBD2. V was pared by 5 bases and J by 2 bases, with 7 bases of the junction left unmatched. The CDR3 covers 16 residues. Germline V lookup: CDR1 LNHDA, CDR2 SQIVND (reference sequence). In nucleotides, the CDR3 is TGTGCCAGTAGTGCCCCTCTAGCGGGGGCCACAGATACGCAGTATTTT. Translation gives CASSAPLAGATDTQYF.

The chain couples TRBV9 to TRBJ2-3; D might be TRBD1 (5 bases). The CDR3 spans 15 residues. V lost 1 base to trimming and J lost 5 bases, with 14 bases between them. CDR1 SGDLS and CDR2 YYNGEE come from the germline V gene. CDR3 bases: TGTGCCAGCAGCGTATTCTCCAGGGTTGGAGATACGCAGTATTTT. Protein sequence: CASSVFSRVGDTQYF. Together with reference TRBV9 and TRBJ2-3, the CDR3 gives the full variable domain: DSGVTQTPKHLITATGQRVTLRCSPRSGDLSVYWYQQSLDQGLQFLIQYYNGEERAKGNILERFSAQQFPDLHSELNLSSLELGDSALYFCASSVFSRVGDTQYFGPGTRLTVL.

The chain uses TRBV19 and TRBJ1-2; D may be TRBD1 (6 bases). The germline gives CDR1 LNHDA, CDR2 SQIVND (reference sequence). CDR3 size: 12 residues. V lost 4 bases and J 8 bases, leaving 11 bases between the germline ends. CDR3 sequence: CASSTRGRGYTF. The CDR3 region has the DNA TGTGCCAGTAGTACCAGGGGCAGAGGCTACACCTTC.